Following are 2 T cell receptor beta chains from one sample sequenced in a study of blood T cell repertoires in COVID-19 (dated by TCRdb to 2020 to 2021). Receptor libraries were prepared by the immunoSEQ multiplex PCR assay. The table comes from immuneACCESS by way of TCRdb, which keeps in-frame sequences with V and J called. Part of the clones is missing from these tables; in studies checked, under half for an unresolved V gene and the rest for unknown reasons. The sample contains roughly 160,000 clones, more than 85% of them found a single time. Together, the top ten hold over 0.85% of the sample. The sequenced material came from peripheral blood. The receptors were sampled from a man younger than 35 with acute or convalescent COVID-19.

V usage is TRBV4-1 and J usage is TRBJ2-5, with TRBD2 matching 8 bases. In germline, CDR1 is MGHRA, CDR2 YSYEKL. This CDR3 contains 15 residues. The trim removed 3 bases at V and 2 bases at J, leaving 5 bases unmatched. The CDR3 sequence is CASSHGTSSQETQYF. In DNA form, the CDR3 reads TGCGCCAGCAGCCATGGGACTAGTAGTCAAGAGACCCAGTACTTC.

The chain is built from TRBV19 and TRBJ1-6, with D tentatively TRBD1 (6 bases). The V and J ends lost 5 bases and 6 bases respectively, with 14 bases between them. From germline, CDR1 is LNHDA and CDR2 SQIVND (reference sequence). The CDR3 is 15 residues long. The CDR3 nucleotides read TGTGCCAGTAGTTTAATAGGACAGAGTAATTCACCCCTCCACTTT. Translated: CASSLIGQSNSPLHF. Based on the CDR3 plus reference TRBV19 and TRBJ1-6, the full variable domain is DGGITQSPKYLFRKEGQNVTLSCEQNLNHDAMYWYRQDPGQGLRLIYYSQIVNDFQKGDIAEGYSVSREKKESFPLTVTSAQKNPTAFYLCASSLIGQSNSPLHFGNGTRLTVT.